This TCR beta chain is drawn from a study of blood T cell repertoires in COVID-19. In the study overall: Researchers got acute and convalescent COVID-19 samples from the United States, Italy and Spain. PBMCs, B-cell-depleted T cells, or T cells were the source of the cDNA or gDNA that made up the material.

Assay: immunoSEQ multiplex PCR; the TCRdb copy retains only in-frame clones and omits some. The repertoire has 260,000 or so clones, about 87% of them found once; the top ten carry 2.5% to 3%. In assigning cohorts, the study relied on participant-reported clinical history. The V and J ends lost 1 base and 4 bases respectively, with 11 bases between them. The CDR3 covers 15 residues. Germline V gene sequence: CDR1 SGHRS, CDR2 YFSETQ. The TCR originated in a woman in her twenties or thirties with acute COVID-19. This rearrangement joins TRBV5-1 to TRBJ2-2; D is possibly TRBD1 (7 bases). Material for sequencing was PBMCs or T cells enriched from blood (not recorded which). CDR3 residues: CASSLWQGGTGELFF. The CDR3 nucleotides read TGCGCCAGCAGCTTGTGGCAGGGGGGCACCGGGGAGCTGTTTTTT.